The TCR beta chain described here comes from a study of T cell responses to AZD1222 COVID-19 vaccine. Only in-frame clones appear in the TCRdb table, and some are missing; sequencing was by immunoSEQ multiplex PCR. The sample lists about 200,000 clones, roughly 92% seen once, with approximately 3.4% in the top ten. Study-level points and caveats: Mapped onto spike, vaccine-associated CD4 TCRs spanned it and were dominant at 160-218 and 743-854. Donors, mostly white British, included more females; clonal diversity was possibly underestimated. In the spike-specific TCR repertoire, nearly half reportedly target unmutated variant regions.

To note about this clone: Its specificity is not known.

Trimming left V 2 bases short and J 5 bases short, with 12 bases between. CDR1 is MNHEY, CDR2 SVGAGI, per germline. The CDR3 has 15 amino acids. Second-dose timings of about 4 or about 12 weeks were pooled. The source was peripheral blood, collected 28 days after the second AZD1222 dose. The V call is TRBV6-5, the J call TRBJ1-4; D gene unclear. This receptor was identified in an adult who received the AZD1222 COVID-19 vaccine. In nucleotides, the CDR3 is TGTGCCAGCAGTTACAGGGCAGGCCGGAATGAAAAACTGTTTTTT. Its translation: CASSYRAGRNEKLFF.